This T cell receptor (beta chain) derives from a study of prognosis after radiotherapy for stage I lung cancer. For the study at large: Subsequent to radiotherapy, distant metastatic disease emerged in several patients (median around 7 months), whereas approximately 16 exhibited no significant progression. Study observations and caveats: Usage of the TRBV and TRBJ genes (in patients with versus without metastases) was reportedly different.

By frequency in the sample, this clonotype is medium-sized. The antigen remains unidentified. Germline CDR1 and CDR2: MNHEY and SVGEGT. J lost 8 bases, V lost 7 bases, and 4 bases had no gene match. This CDR3 is built from 13 residues. Amplification of the TCR beta CDR3 (from genomic DNA) was done by two-round multiplex PCR. The use of primers specific to each TRBV and TRBJ gene characterized first-round PCR. TCRdb processed the multiplex PCR reads anew with MiXCR; each CDR3 protein has one entry. The data show 11,000 to 15,000 distinct CDR3 sequences, with roughly 30% seen just once and around 15% held by the top ten.

This TCR came from a donor over 45 with non-small cell lung cancer. The rearrangement joins TRBV6-2 or TRBV6-3 to TRBJ1-6; 8 bases match TRBD1. The material sequenced was PBMCs, taken before or after stereotactic body radiation therapy (not recorded which). DNA for the CDR3: TGTGCCAGCAAAGCGACAGGGGATTCACCCCTCCACTTT. It is translated as CASKATGDSPLHF.